The sample holds a few counts of the clone carrying this TCR beta chain. No antigen is known for it. The PCR ran on 60 Vbeta and 13 Jbeta primers. The assay was immunoSEQ multiplex PCR, and TCRdb's table has in-frame clones only and misses some. The data show about 110,000 clones, 73% seen once. The source of the sample is a study of cytomegalovirus exposure and HLA in healthy donors. At the level of the study: Earlier results showed almost 120 million unique TCR beta sequences derived from approximately 180 million T cells. Assignment to the Caucasian-associated ancestry cluster applied to around 80% of the roughly 410 genotyped donors.

Germline V gene sequence: CDR1 MGHRA, CDR2 YSYEKL. The length of the CDR3 is 17 residues. Germline trimming cut 1 base from V and 2 bases from J; bases unmatched to any gene: 9. Study-level results: Excluded: some indistinguishable V segments such as TRBV6-2 and TRBV6-3.

The sequenced sample was PBMCs. This TCR was recovered from a man aged 30 to 39 in good health and CMV-seronegative. The chain uses TRBV4-1 and TRBJ2-3; 7 nucleotides agree with TRBD2. The CDR3 reads CASSQAKPGLNTDTQYF. For the CDR3, the DNA is TGCGCCAGCAGCCAAGCTAAACCGGGACTAAACACAGATACGCAGTATTTT.